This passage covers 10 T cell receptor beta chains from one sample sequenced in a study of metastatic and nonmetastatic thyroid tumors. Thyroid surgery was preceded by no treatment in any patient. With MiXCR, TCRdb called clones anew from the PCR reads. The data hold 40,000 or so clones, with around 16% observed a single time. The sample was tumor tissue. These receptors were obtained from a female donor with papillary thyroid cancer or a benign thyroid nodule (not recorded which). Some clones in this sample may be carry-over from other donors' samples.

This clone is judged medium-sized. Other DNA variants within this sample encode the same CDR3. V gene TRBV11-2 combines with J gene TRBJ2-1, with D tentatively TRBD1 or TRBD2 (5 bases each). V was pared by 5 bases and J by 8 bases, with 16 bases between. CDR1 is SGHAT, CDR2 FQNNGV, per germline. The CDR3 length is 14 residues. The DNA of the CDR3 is TGTGCCAGCAGCCCCAGTTGGGGGATCGATGAGCAGTTCTTC. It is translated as CASSPSWGIDEQFF.

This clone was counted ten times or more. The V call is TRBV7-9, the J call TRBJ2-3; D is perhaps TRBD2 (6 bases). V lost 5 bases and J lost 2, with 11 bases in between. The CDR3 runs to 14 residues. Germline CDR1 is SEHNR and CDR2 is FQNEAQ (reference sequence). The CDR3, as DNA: TGTGCCAGCAGCCCAACTAGCTACACAGATACGCAGTATTTT. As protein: CASSPTSYTDTQYF.

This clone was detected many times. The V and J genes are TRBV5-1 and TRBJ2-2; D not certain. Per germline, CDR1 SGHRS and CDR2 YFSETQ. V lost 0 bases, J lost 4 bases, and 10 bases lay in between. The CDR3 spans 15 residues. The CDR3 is CASSLVLVGTGELFF. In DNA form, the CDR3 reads TGCGCCAGCAGCTTGGTTTTAGTGGGCACCGGGGAGCTGTTTTTT.

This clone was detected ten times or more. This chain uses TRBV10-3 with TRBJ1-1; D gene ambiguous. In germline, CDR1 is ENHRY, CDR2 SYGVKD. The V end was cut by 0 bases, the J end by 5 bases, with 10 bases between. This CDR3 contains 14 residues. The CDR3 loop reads CAISESVGVTEAFF. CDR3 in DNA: TGTGCCATCAGTGAGTCTGTTGGGGTAACTGAAGCTTTCTTT.

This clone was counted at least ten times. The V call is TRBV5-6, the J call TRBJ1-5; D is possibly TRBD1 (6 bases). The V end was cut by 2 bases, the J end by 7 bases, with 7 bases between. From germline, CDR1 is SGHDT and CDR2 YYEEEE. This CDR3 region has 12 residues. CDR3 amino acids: CASSFGQQPQHF. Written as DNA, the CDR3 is TGTGCCAGCAGCTTTGGACAGCAGCCCCAGCATTTT. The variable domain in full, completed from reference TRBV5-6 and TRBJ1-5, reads DAGVTQSPTHLIKTRGQQVTLRCSPKSGHDTVSWYQQALGQGPQFIFQYYEEEERQRGNFPDRFSGHQFPNYSSELNVNALLLGDSALYLCASSFGQQPQHFGDGTRLSIL.

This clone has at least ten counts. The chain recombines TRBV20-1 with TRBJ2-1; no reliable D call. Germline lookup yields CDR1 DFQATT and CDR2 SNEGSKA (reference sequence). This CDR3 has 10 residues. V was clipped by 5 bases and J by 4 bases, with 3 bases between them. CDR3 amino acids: CSALYNEQFF. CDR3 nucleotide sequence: TGCAGTGCTCTATACAATGAGCAGTTCTTC.

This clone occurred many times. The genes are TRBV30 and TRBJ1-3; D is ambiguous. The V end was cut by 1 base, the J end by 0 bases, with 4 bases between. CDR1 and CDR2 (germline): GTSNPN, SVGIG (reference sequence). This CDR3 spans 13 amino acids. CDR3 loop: CAWSELSGNTIYF. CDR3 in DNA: TGTGCCTGGAGTGAACTCTCTGGAAACACCATATATTTT.

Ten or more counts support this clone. CDR3 in amino acids: CASSLWDSTSEAFF. The CDR3 DNA reads as TGTGCCAGCAGTTTATGGGACAGCACTTCTGAAGCTTTCTTT. The rearrangement uses TRBV27 and TRBJ1-1; 7 bases align to TRBD1. The germline V gene encodes CDR1 MNHEY and CDR2 SMNVEV (reference sequence). V was pared by 1 base and J by 6 bases, with 5 bases of the junction left unmatched. The CDR3 consists of 14 residues.

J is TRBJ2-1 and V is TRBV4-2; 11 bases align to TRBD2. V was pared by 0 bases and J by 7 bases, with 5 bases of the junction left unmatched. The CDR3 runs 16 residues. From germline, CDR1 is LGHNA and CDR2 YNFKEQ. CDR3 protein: CASSQDSTSGSNEQFF. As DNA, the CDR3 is TGTGCCAGCAGCCAAGATAGTACTAGCGGGAGTAATGAGCAGTTCTTC.

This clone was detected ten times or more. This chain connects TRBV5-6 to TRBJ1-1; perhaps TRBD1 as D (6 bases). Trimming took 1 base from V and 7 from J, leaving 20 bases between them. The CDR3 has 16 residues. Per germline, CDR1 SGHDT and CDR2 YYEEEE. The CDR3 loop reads CASSLTLLGADGEAFF. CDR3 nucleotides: TGTGCCAGCAGCTTGACTCTATTGGGGGCCGATGGTGAAGCTTTCTTT.